This T cell receptor beta chain emerged from a study of shared clonotypes between healthy human individuals. Study details: Researchers assigned three CD4 naive, three CD4 memory, two CD8 naive and one CD8 memory plate to each donor. Study-wide results and caveats: Represented diversity (both genetic and exposure-history) was limited by the small number of donors.

The DNA input per sorted-subset replicate PCR was around 200 ng, corresponding to around 30,000 T cell genomes. The protocol was immunoSEQ multiplex PCR, while the TCRdb copy is restricted to in-frame clones and leaves out a portion. The table records about 2 million clones, less than 95% of them present only once. As for this clone: Its antigen is still unknown.

The CDR3 consists of 14 residues. Germline V lookup: CDR1 MNHEY, CDR2 SVGAGI. With 6 bases removed from V and 5 bases from J, the gap between germline ends came to 11 bases. CD45RO-negative cells were positively selected for CCR7, leaving out terminally differentiated effector memory CD45RA+ cells. The donor cohort consisted entirely of Caucasian adults residing in Nashville, Tennessee. This chain connects TRBV6-5 to TRBJ1-6, with D perhaps TRBD1 (6 bases). Sequencing used naive CD8+ T cells sorted from blood. The sequence came from a man in his late teens or twenties in good health. CDR3 region: CASRHRDHNSPLHF. CDR3 DNA: TGTGCCAGCAGGCACAGGGACCATAATTCACCCCTCCACTTT.